A selection of T cell receptor beta chains follows, all from one sample in a study of monozygotic twins with inflammatory bowel disease. Following a re-call of the 5' RACE reads, TCRdb has one entry per CDR3 protein and lacks DNA. The table gives over 35,000 distinct CDR3 sequences; the top ten clones make up about 5% of it. Sequencing was done on a sample of blood. The receptors were gathered from a human donor with ulcerative colitis or Crohn's disease, or a healthy co-twin of an affected twin (not recorded which). The CDR3 runs from the conserved cysteine through the conserved F or W. Fields, in order: J gene, V gene, clone size, CDR3 protein. Some rows mark clone size as missing; the rest say once, few, many or name a class of expanded clone.

TRBJ1-2	TRBV7-9	.	CASTPRQGSGYTF
TRBJ2-1	TRBV7-1	.	CASSSGTGTPGLAGGHAYNEQFF
TRBJ2-1	TRBV20-1	medium-sized	CSARARTYNEQFF
TRBJ2-2	TRBV12-5	.	CAVTSPTGGEFRTGELFF
TRBJ1-5	TRBV6-1	.	CASRSGGINQPQHF
TRBJ1-2	TRBV28	.	CASSGVPNYGYTF
TRBJ1-2	TRBV20-1	.	CSASDGNYGYTF
TRBJ2-7	TRBV5-1	.	CASSAGTSGSYEQYF
TRBJ2-2	TRBV20-1	.	CSARPHPGNTGELFF
TRBJ2-1	TRBV7-9	.	CASSLTADNEQFF
TRBJ2-1	TRBV7-6	.	CASSLEGSMGNEQFF
TRBJ2-7	TRBV7-6	.	CASSPGTGPYEQYF
TRBJ2-7	TRBV7-2	.	CASSLLVRYEQYF
TRBJ1-1	TRBV5-1	.	CASNREGVSTEAFF
TRBJ2-2	TRBV28	.	CASSLLAVSNTGELFF
TRBJ2-1	TRBV20-1	.	CSAPGTGHNEQFF
TRBJ1-4	TRBV5-1	.	CASSPPQGAVGKLFF
TRBJ2-7	TRBV6-2/TRBV6-3	.	CASRRTGTGGHEQYF
TRBJ2-7	TRBV27	.	CASSLEQGPTYEQYF
TRBJ2-7	TRBV18	.	CASSPGVPKSEQYF
TRBJ2-5	TRBV12-3/TRBV12-4	.	CASSFSSDETQYF
TRBJ1-2	TRBV5-4	.	CASSIRTGRELNYGYTF
TRBJ2-4	TRBV20-1	.	CSARQQALAKNIQYF
TRBJ1-1	TRBV14	.	CASSQGTGVSGAFF
TRBJ2-3	TRBV20-1	.	CSAREQGGTQYF
TRBJ2-3	TRBV27	.	CASSSWVAGYRTDTQYF